The table lists the clone carrying this T cell receptor (beta chain) with a count of one. What it binds is not known. These data are taken from a study of T cell responses to AZD1222 COVID-19 vaccine. The method was immunoSEQ multiplex PCR; TCRdb's version includes in-frame clones alone and lacks a portion of them. The sample contains more than 80,000 clones, 80% to 90% of which appear only once. Whole-study results and caveats: A reported finding is that nearly half of spike-specific TCRs target unmutated variant regions. Spike-wide coverage was observed for vaccine-associated CD4 TCRs, with dominant responses at 160-218 and 743-854.

This TCR came from an adult in good health. The sequenced sample was peripheral blood, obtained on day 0 of MenACWY control vaccination.

In nucleotides, the CDR3 is TGTGCCATCAGACTTCCCGGGACAGGGGACGTTACCGGGGAGCTGTTTTTT. It yields the protein CAIRLPGTGDVTGELFF. This rearrangement joins TRBV10-3 to TRBJ2-2, with 10 bases matching TRBD1. Germline CDR1 reads ENHRY; CDR2 reads SYGVKD. With 6 bases clipped from V and 5 bases from J, the junction kept 12 bases outside the gene matches. This CDR3 is built from 17 residues.